One and the same sample provided the 26 T cell receptor beta chains below, sequenced in a study of radiation and T cells in renal cell carcinoma. Time point indicated: blood 2 weeks post-SBRT. Regarding treatment: 15 Gy SBRT to primary tumor, nephrectomy 4 weeks later. Assay used: immunoSEQ multiplex PCR; TCRdb lists only in-frame clones, some missing. The table includes 120,000 or so clones, roughly four fifths detected once. The material sequenced was blood, taken from a patient whose treatment included radiotherapy and nephrectomy. The receptors come from a man in his fifties or sixties with renal cell carcinoma.

The J gene is TRBJ1-2, the V gene TRBV19; 7 bases agree with TRBD1. CDR3 length: 15 amino acids. J was trimmed by 5 bases and V by 2 bases; bases with no gene match: 8. Germline V gene data show CDR1 as LNHDA and CDR2 as SQIVND (reference sequence). The CDR3 bases are TGTGCCAGTAGTATAAGTGCAGGGGGACAGTATGGCTACACCTTC. Its translation is CASSISAGGQYGYTF.

The genes are TRBV5-1 and TRBJ2-6; D is perhaps TRBD1 (5 bases). Per the germline V gene, CDR1 is SGHRS and CDR2 is YFSETQ. With 4 bases removed from V and 2 bases from J, the gap between germline ends came to 13 bases. The CDR3 is 16 amino acids. The DNA of the CDR3 is TGCGCCAGCAGCGGCAGGGCTGTGGCTGGGGCCAACGTCCTGACTTTC. Its protein is CASSGRAVAGANVLTF.

J is TRBJ2-1 and V is TRBV9; D call uncertain. V was shortened by 0 bases and J by 2 bases, with 9 bases between the two germline ends. CDR1 is SGDLS and CDR2 is YYNGEE in the germline V gene. The CDR3 is made up of 15 amino acids. The CDR3 region is CASSVAGAPYNEQFF. CDR3 nucleotides: TGTGCCAGCAGCGTAGCAGGTGCCCCCTACAATGAGCAGTTCTTC.

This clone appeared a few times. V is TRBV5-1 and J is TRBJ1-1; D is uncertain. Germline-derived CDR1 and CDR2 are SGHRS and YFSETQ. Trimming pared 4 bases from V and 3 bases from J, leaving 10 bases between. CDR3 length: 13 amino acids. The chain's CDR3 is CASSPVSYTEAFF. The CDR3 DNA reads TGCGCCAGCAGCCCCGTCAGCTACACTGAAGCTTTCTTT.

This chain uses TRBV18 with TRBJ2-5, with TRBD1 matching over 7 bases. Germline trimming cut 3 bases from V and 5 bases from J; bases unmatched to any gene: 6. Germline loops: CDR1 KGHSH, CDR2 LQKENI. The CDR3 covers 14 residues. The CDR3 region is CASSPEGGTETQYF. Written as DNA, the CDR3 is TGTGCCAGCTCACCGGAAGGGGGCACGGAGACCCAGTACTTC.

This chain links TRBV18 with TRBJ2-7; 7 positions match TRBD1. This CDR3 has 15 amino acids. J was trimmed by 5 bases and V by 2 bases; bases with no gene match: 9. Looked up from germline, CDR1 is KGHSH and CDR2 is LQKENI. CDR3 coding DNA: TGTGCCAGCTCACCAACGCTGACAGGGTCCCACGAGCAGTACTTC. Translation: CASSPTLTGSHEQYF.

This chain uses TRBV30 with TRBJ2-5, with TRBD2 as a possible D gene (5 bases). Germline loops: CDR1 GTSNPN, CDR2 SVGIG (reference sequence). V lost 3 bases, J lost 5 bases, and 16 bases lay in between. The CDR3 consists of 14 residues. CDR3 coding DNA: TGTGCCTGGAGCCCGGGGATAGTTTTCGAGACCCAGTACTTC. It is translated as CAWSPGIVFETQYF.

In its sample, this clone was seen a few times. This chain links TRBV4-2 with TRBJ2-2; perhaps TRBD2 as D (5 bases). CDR3 size: 15 residues. Trimming took 0 bases from V and 9 from J, leaving 14 bases between them. Germline lookup yields CDR1 LGHNA and CDR2 YNFKEQ. CDR3 DNA sequence: TGTGCCAGCAGCCAAGATCGGGAAGTCTTTCGGGAGCTGTTTTTT. Translating gives CASSQDREVFRELFF.

The rearrangement joins TRBV5-8 to TRBJ2-7; D ambiguous. V was cut by 0 bases and J by 3 bases, with 4 bases left in between. This CDR3 has 12 amino acids. CDR1 is SGHTS, CDR2 YDEGEE, per germline. The CDR3 nucleotides are TGTGCCAGCAGCTTGGGCTTCTACGAGCAGTACTTC. Its protein is CASSLGFYEQYF. Full variable domain (rest looked up from reference TRBV5-8 and TRBJ2-7): EAGVTQSPTHLIKTRGQQATLRCSPISGHTSVYWYQQALGLGLQFLLWYDEGEERNRGNFPPRFSGRQFPNYSSELNVNALELEDSALYLCASSLGFYEQYFGPGTRLTVT.

The chain couples TRBV9 to TRBJ1-4; D might be TRBD1 (6 bases). CDR1 and CDR2 from the germline V gene are SGDLS and YYNGEE. V was trimmed by 3 bases and J by 7 bases, leaving 25 bases between them. This CDR3 has 18 residues. Written as DNA, the CDR3 is TGTGCCAGCAGCGGAGGCTCTGGGTGGGGGGCTGGTGGTGAAAAACTGTTTTTT. Protein product: CASSGGSGWGAGGEKLFF.

This clone was seen a few times. The V gene is TRBV14, the J gene TRBJ1-1; no definite D call. In germline, CDR1 is SGHDN, CDR2 FVKESK. With 3 bases removed from V and 1 base from J, the gap between germline ends came to 6 bases. The CDR3 consists of 13 residues. CDR3 nucleotides: TGTGCCAGCAGCCAGTCTACGAACACTGAAGCTTTCTTT. This codes for CASSQSTNTEAFF.

The V call is TRBV7-6, the J call TRBJ2-5; no firm D call. CDR1 and CDR2 from the germline V gene are SGHVS and FNYEAQ. V was cut by 3 bases and J by 0 bases, with 11 bases left in between. There are 15 residues in the CDR3. In DNA, the CDR3 is TGTGCCAGCAGCTTGGGTGGAACGAACCAAGAGACCCAGTACTTC. Translated: CASSLGGTNQETQYF.

This chain connects TRBV5-1 to TRBJ2-1; D is perhaps TRBD1 (6 bases). Germline V gene lookup returns CDR1 SGHRS and CDR2 YFSETQ. There are 12 residues in the CDR3. V was pared by 3 bases and J by 9 bases, with 10 bases between. The CDR3 bases are TGCGCCAGCAGCTCCCAGGGGAGTGAGCAGTTCTTC. Its protein product is CASSSQGSEQFF.

DNA for the CDR3: TGTGCCTGGATATGGGGTCCTGGAAACACCATATATTTT. It yields the protein CAWIWGPGNTIYF. The chain links TRBV30 to TRBJ1-3; D is uncertain. CDR1 is GTSNPN, CDR2 SVGIG, per germline (reference sequence). CDR3 length equals 13 residues. Trimming cost V 4 bases and J 2 bases, with 9 bases left between them.

This chain uses TRBV12-5 with TRBJ1-1, with D maybe TRBD1 (5 bases). Germline-derived CDR1 and CDR2 are LGHNT and FRNRAP. Trimming stripped 1 base from V and 5 bases from J, with 8 bases between. The CDR3 covers 13 residues. CDR3 protein: CASGLEQGTEAFF. In DNA, the CDR3 is TGTGCTAGTGGTTTGGAGCAGGGAACTGAAGCTTTCTTT.

The V gene is TRBV5-1, the J gene TRBJ2-5, with 10 nucleotides matching TRBD2. The length of the CDR3 is 14 residues. The trim removed 4 bases at V and 4 bases at J, leaving 4 bases unmatched. Germline lookup yields CDR1 SGHRS and CDR2 YFSETQ. CDR3: CASSVASGGETQYF. DNA for the CDR3: TGCGCCAGCAGCGTCGCTAGCGGGGGAGAGACCCAGTACTTC.

This clone was recorded a few times. The chain employs TRBV9 and TRBJ1-1; D uncertain. Trimming left V 8 bases short and J 3 bases short, with 23 bases between. This CDR3 is 16 amino acids long. From germline, CDR1 is SGDLS and CDR2 YYNGEE. CDR3 amino acids: CARGFEGPVADTEAFF. In DNA form, the CDR3 reads TGTGCCAGGGGGTTTGAGGGCCCCGTTGCGGACACTGAAGCTTTCTTT.

V is TRBV5-6 and J is TRBJ2-7; 10 bases align to TRBD1. The germline V gene encodes CDR1 SGHDT and CDR2 YYEEEE. The CDR3 extends over 14 amino acids. J was trimmed by 0 bases and V by 6 bases; bases with no gene match: 3. CDR3 nucleotides: TGTGCCAGCACCGGGACAGGGGACTCCTACGAGCAGTACTTC. Translating gives CASTGTGDSYEQYF.

CDR3 DNA: TGTGCCAGCACTCAACAGGGAGGTCAGCCCCAGCATTTT. Encoded protein: CASTQQGGQPQHF. The V and J genes are TRBV6-6 and TRBJ1-5; maybe TRBD1 (6 bases). CDR1 MNHNY and CDR2 SVGAGI come from the germline V gene (reference sequence). V lost 7 bases and J lost 6, with 13 bases in between. There are 13 residues in the CDR3.

This clone was recorded only once. The CDR3 loop is CASSIDHLGGGSYEQYF. The DNA of the CDR3 is TGTGCCAGTAGTATAGATCACTTGGGAGGTGGCTCCTACGAGCAGTACTTC. The chain links TRBV19 to TRBJ2-7; weak D call: TRBD2 (6 bases). The CDR3 extends over 17 amino acids. Germline CDR1 LNHDA, CDR2 SQIVND (reference sequence). Deletions cut 0 bases from V and 0 bases from J, with 15 bases between.

The rearrangement uses TRBV6-1 and TRBJ1-5; D remains ambiguous. Germline V gives CDR1 MNHNS, CDR2 SASEGT. The CDR3 runs 13 residues. Trimming removed 5 bases from V and 0 bases from J, with 5 bases in between. Here the CDR3 reads CASSTLSNQPQHF. The DNA of the CDR3 is TGTGCCAGCAGTACACTTAGCAATCAGCCCCAGCATTTT.

This chain joins TRBV9 and TRBJ2-1; D possibly corresponds to TRBD1 (5 bases). V lost 0 bases and J 6 bases, leaving 13 bases between the germline ends. CDR1 SGDLS and CDR2 YYNGEE come from the germline V gene. CDR3 size: 15 residues. The CDR3 is CASSVDRTTINEQFF. The CDR3, as DNA: TGTGCCAGCAGCGTAGATCGGACAACAATCAATGAGCAGTTCTTC.

This sequence joins TRBV7-3 and TRBJ1-1; D is possibly TRBD1 (5 bases). In germline, CDR1 is SGHTA, CDR2 FQGTGA. The CDR3 runs 15 residues. V gave up 5 bases and J gave up 0 bases, with 13 bases separating them. The DNA for the CDR3 is TGTGCCAGCAGCCCCTTCGGGGGGATGAACACTGAAGCTTTCTTT. The encoded protein is CASSPFGGMNTEAFF.

The chain recombines TRBV29-1 with TRBJ1-1; D gene uncertain. Trimming took off 4 bases at V and 6 bases at J, with 9 bases between the two ends. Germline lookup yields CDR1 SQVTM and CDR2 ANQGSEA. This CDR3 contains 11 residues. The DNA for the CDR3 is TGCAGCGTTGTAGACGGGCCTGAAGCTTTCTTT. Protein sequence: CSVVDGPEAFF. The full variable domain, completed using reference TRBV29-1 and TRBJ1-1, is SAVISQKPSRDICQRGTSLTIQCQVDSQVTMMFWYRQQPGQSLTLIATANQGSEATYESGFVIDKFPISRPNLTFSTLTVSNMSPEDSSIYLCSVVDGPEAFFGQGTRLTVV.

This chain joins TRBV6-1 and TRBJ2-2; 10 bases are shared with TRBD1. The CDR3 sequence is 14 residues long. V lost 8 bases to trimming and J lost 5 bases; unmatched junction nucleotides: 5. The V gene's germline CDR1 is MNHNS and CDR2 SASEGT. CDR3 in DNA: TGTGCCAGCTTACCGGGACAGGGGACCGGGGAGCTGTTTTTT. Translation: CASLPGQGTGELFF.

The chain recombines TRBV4-1 with TRBJ2-1, with TRBD2 matching over 12 bases. V lost 7 bases to trimming and J lost 4 bases; unmatched junction nucleotides: 5. This CDR3 has 15 amino acids. CDR1 and CDR2 (germline): MGHRA, YSYEKL. CDR3 DNA sequence: TGCGCCAGCAAACGGACTAGCGGGGAGTACAATGAGCAGTTCTTC. It encodes CASKRTSGEYNEQFF.